This T cell receptor beta chain was captured in a study of identical twins. V shed 1 base and J shed 4 bases, with 7 bases lying between them. This CDR3 has 13 amino acids. Looked up from germline, CDR1 is MNHEY and CDR2 is SVGAGI. TCRdb analysed the 5' RACE reads with MiXCR anew, one entry per CDR3 protein. This repertoire shows around 550,000 distinct CDR3 sequences, roughly 15% found once; its top ten account for roughly 0.43%. Another study also made use of these data, one on yellow fever vaccine responses in identical twins.

This chain links TRBV6-5 with TRBJ1-1; D ambiguous. Sequenced input: CD4+ T cells sorted from blood. The TCR was taken from a woman aged 18-29 years in good health. The CDR3 protein is CASSYLLSTEAFF. The CDR3 DNA reads as TGTGCCAGCAGTTACTTGTTGAGCACTGAAGCTTTCTTT.